Following are 24 T cell receptor beta chains from one sample sequenced in a study of T cell clonotyping in hematopoietic cell transplantation. The method was immunoSEQ multiplex PCR; TCRdb's version includes in-frame clones alone and lacks a portion of them. The table shows under 4,500 clones, with around 96% occurring only once. The sequencing used peripheral blood mononuclear cells, collected 30 days after allogeneic stem cell transplant. The receptors were gathered from a male patient aged 70-85 years who had an allogeneic stem cell transplant from an unrelated donor, so T cells may come from the graft donor. Some clones in this sample may be carry-over from other donors' samples.

This sequence joins TRBV11-3 and TRBJ2-2; D may be TRBD1 or TRBD2 (5 bases each). The germline V gene has CDR1 SGHNT and CDR2 YENEEA. CDR3 size: 14 residues. V was pared by 5 bases and J by 2 bases, with 9 bases between. The CDR3 region is CASSVRGNTGELFF. For the CDR3, the DNA is TGTGCCAGCAGCGTGAGGGGTAACACCGGGGAGCTGTTTTTT.

The chain joins TRBV6-1 to TRBJ2-7, with D maybe TRBD2 (6 bases). V was clipped by 1 base and J by 2 bases, with 12 bases between them. Germline V gene data show CDR1 as MNHNS and CDR2 as SASEGT. This CDR3 region has 15 residues. In nucleotides, the CDR3 is TGTGCCAGCAGTGAAGGGGATGGGGGGACCTACGAGCAGTACTTC. Amino acid sequence: CASSEGDGGTYEQYF.

The gene calls are TRBV2 and TRBJ1-2; D is possibly TRBD1 (6 bases). CDR3 size: 14 residues. V was shortened by 7 bases and J by 8 bases, with 20 bases between the two germline ends. Germline values: CDR1 SNHLY, CDR2 FYNNEI. The CDR3 protein is CASNRHGTQPGYTF. The CDR3 DNA follows: TGTGCCAGCAATAGACACGGGACACAGCCCGGCTACACCTTC.

The genes are TRBV5-4 and TRBJ1-1, with D hard to call. The V end was cut by 4 bases, the J end by 1 base, with 5 bases between. CDR1 and CDR2 from the germline V gene are SGHNT and YYREEE (reference sequence). CDR3 length: 12 residues. CDR3 bases: TGTGCCAGCAGCGGCAAGAACACTGAAGCTTTCTTT. Translation: CASSGKNTEAFF.

This clone was observed once. The chain links TRBV4-3 to TRBJ2-7; TRBD1 matches at 11 bases. J gave up 3 bases and V 2 bases, and 3 bases lay outside the gene matches. The CDR3 is made up of 15 amino acids. The germline CDR1 and CDR2 sequences are LGHNA and YSLEER. CDR3 region: CASSQSGTGGYEQYF. In DNA form, the CDR3 reads TGCGCCAGCAGCCAATCCGGGACAGGGGGCTACGAGCAGTACTTC.

The rearrangement joins TRBV2 to TRBJ2-1, with D hard to call. The CDR3 length is 13 residues. Germline V gene sequence: CDR1 SNHLY, CDR2 FYNNEI. V lost 2 bases to trimming and J lost 2 bases, with 4 bases between them. The chain's CDR3 is CASSELPYNEQFF. CDR3 in DNA: TGTGCCAGCAGTGAACTACCCTACAATGAGCAGTTCTTC.

V gene TRBV30 combines with J gene TRBJ2-7; D may be TRBD1 (5 bases). V was cut by 4 bases and J by 0 bases, with 7 bases left in between. The germline V gene encodes CDR1 GTSNPN and CDR2 SVGIG (reference sequence). CDR3 size: 12 residues. The CDR3 region is CAWKGSSYEQYF. The CDR3 coding sequence is TGTGCCTGGAAGGGGTCCTCCTACGAGCAGTACTTC.

This clone was seen a handful of times. J is TRBJ2-5 and V is TRBV27, with 12 bases fitting TRBD2. CDR1 is MNHEY and CDR2 is SMNVEV in the germline V gene (reference sequence). Losses at the gene ends were 7 bases for V and 0 bases for J; bases not matched to a gene: 18. This CDR3 spans 20 amino acids. CDR3 coding DNA: TGTGCCAGCACCTCTCTACGGTCAGGAAGACTAGCGGGGGACCAAGAGACCCAGTACTTC. Translating gives CASTSLRSGRLAGDQETQYF.

J is TRBJ2-1 and V is TRBV4-1; D unclear. Germline assignment: CDR1 MGHRA and CDR2 YSYEKL. V dropped 6 bases and J dropped 7 bases, with 7 bases sitting between them. This CDR3 contains 11 residues. The CDR3 nucleotides read TGCGCCAGCAGGACGCGGAATGAGCAGTTCTTC. Translation: CASRTRNEQFF.

V gene TRBV5-8 combines with J gene TRBJ1-2; D is perhaps TRBD1 (6 bases). Per germline, CDR1 SGHTS and CDR2 YDEGEE. The V end was cut by 3 bases, the J end by 0 bases, with 18 bases between. The CDR3 loop spans 17 amino acids. CDR3 coding DNA: TGTGCCAGCAGCTCCACTGGGCGCAGGGGAGCTAACTATGGCTACACCTTC. It specifies CASSSTGRRGANYGYTF.

The genes are TRBV11-3 and TRBJ2-3; TRBD1 is a possible D gene (8 bases). The V end was cut by 1 base, the J end by 4 bases, with 18 bases between. In germline, CDR1 is SGHNT, CDR2 YENEEA. This CDR3 spans 17 amino acids. Here the CDR3 reads CASSLGQGAGVADTQYF. The CDR3 bases are TGTGCCAGCAGCTTAGGGCAGGGGGCGGGAGTCGCAGATACGCAGTATTTT.

The chain recombines TRBV18 with TRBJ2-5; TRBD2 agrees at 7 bases. Per germline, CDR1 KGHSH and CDR2 LQKENI. The CDR3 length is 16 residues. J gave up 2 bases and V 6 bases, and 12 bases lay outside the gene matches. CDR3: CASSLVVASGQETQYF. The CDR3 DNA follows: TGTGCCAGCTCCCTGGTCGTGGCTAGCGGACAAGAGACCCAGTACTTC. The full variable domain, rest sourced from reference TRBV18 and TRBJ2-5, is NAGVMQNPRHLVRRRGQEARLRCSPMKGHSHVYWYRQLPEEGLKFMVYLQKENIIDESGMPKERFSAEFPKEGPSILRIQQVVRGDSAAYFCASSLVVASGQETQYFGPGTRLLVL.

The genes are TRBV6-1 and TRBJ2-7; unclear D gene. V was cut by 2 bases and J by 3 bases, with 14 bases left in between. The germline V gene has CDR1 MNHNS and CDR2 SASEGT. CDR3 length: 15 residues. This chain's CDR3 is CASSESDPLRYEQYF. The CDR3 bases are TGTGCCAGCAGTGAATCGGATCCCCTACGCTACGAGCAGTACTTC.

This clone came up once. The V gene is TRBV7-9, the J gene TRBJ2-1; 12 bases line up with TRBD2. The CDR3 loop spans 18 amino acids. Germline trimming cut 1 base from V and 3 bases from J; bases unmatched to any gene: 7. CDR1 is SEHNR and CDR2 is FQNEAQ in the germline V gene (reference sequence). This chain's CDR3 is CASSLELAGGLIYNEQFF. The CDR3 DNA follows: TGTGCCAGCAGCTTAGAACTAGCGGGGGGCCTCATCTACAATGAGCAGTTCTTC.

This chain joins TRBV5-4 and TRBJ2-3, with 9 positions matching TRBD1. After removal of 5 bases from V and 3 bases from J, the junction contained 7 bases not matched to a gene. The CDR3 loop spans 15 amino acids. The germline CDR1 and CDR2 sequences are SGHNT and YYREEE (reference sequence). CDR3 sequence reads: CASSTRTGATDTQYF. The CDR3, as DNA: TGTGCCAGCAGTACGAGGACAGGGGCTACAGATACGCAGTATTTT.

The chain has TRBV28 and TRBJ1-1, with a tentative D call TRBD1 (6 bases). The V gene lost 5 bases and the J gene lost 3 bases, with 16 bases spanning the gap. This CDR3 is built from 15 residues. From germline, CDR1 is MDHEN and CDR2 SYDVKM. The CDR3 reads CASSPLRGGHTEAFF. CDR3 bases: TGTGCCAGCAGTCCCCTCAGGGGAGGACACACTGAAGCTTTCTTT.

V usage is TRBV30 and J usage is TRBJ2-3; 9 bases fit TRBD2. This CDR3 is 17 amino acids long. With V trimmed by 5 bases and J by 0 bases, 12 bases remained unmatched. CDR1 GTSNPN and CDR2 SVGIG come from the germline V gene (reference sequence). This chain's CDR3 is CAWGRGRGRPSTDTQYF. DNA of the CDR3: TGTGCCTGGGGCCGCGGGAGGGGCAGACCCAGCACAGATACGCAGTATTTT.

The rearrangement joins TRBV7-2 to TRBJ2-3; a possible D gene is TRBD2 (5 bases). With 5 bases removed from V and 2 bases from J, the gap between germline ends came to 14 bases. From germline, CDR1 is SGHTA and CDR2 FQGNSA. This CDR3 has 15 residues. CDR3 in amino acids: CASSPGVAITDTQYF. The CDR3 coding sequence is TGTGCCAGCAGCCCCGGGGTAGCGATCACAGATACGCAGTATTTT.

The genes are TRBV28 and TRBJ2-5; no firm D call. The DNA end is a closer match to TRBJ2-7, so the J assignment may be wrong. This CDR3 spans 14 amino acids. Germline CDR1 reads MDHEN; CDR2 reads SYDVKM. The CDR3 nucleotides are TGTGCCAGCAGTTCCCCCCCAAACTCCTACGAGCAGTACTTC. This gives the protein CASSSPPNSYEQYF.

This clone was counted once. The chain links TRBV21-1 to TRBJ2-7; TRBD1 is the table's D call, not checked against the DNA. TRBV21-1 is a documented pseudogene. The CDR3 runs 19 residues. The CDR3, as DNA: TGTGCCAGCAGCAAAGCGCCCCCTAGGGGCCCGCAGGGCTCCTACGAGCAGTACTTC. It specifies CASSKAPPRGPQGSYEQYF.

The J gene is TRBJ2-1, the V gene TRBV29-1; 9 nucleotides line up with TRBD2. This CDR3 region has 14 residues. Germline-derived CDR1 and CDR2 are SQVTM and ANQGSEA. With V trimmed by 2 bases and J by 8 bases, 7 bases remained unmatched. The CDR3 spells CSVEPYSGSHEQFF. The CDR3 nucleotides read TGCAGCGTTGAACCATATAGCGGGAGCCATGAGCAGTTCTTC.

This clone has just one count. The gene calls are TRBV28 and TRBJ1-1, with D tentatively TRBD1 (5 bases). The CDR3 is made up of 16 amino acids. V dropped 4 bases and J dropped 1 base, with 16 bases sitting between them. Germline V gene lookup returns CDR1 MDHEN and CDR2 SYDVKM. The CDR3 is CASSSPGAGENTEAFF. DNA for the CDR3: TGTGCCAGCAGTTCCCCGGGAGCGGGGGAGAACACTGAAGCTTTCTTT. Drawing the rest from reference TRBV28 and TRBJ1-1, the complete variable domain is DVKVTQSSRYLVKRTGEKVFLECVQDMDHENMFWYRQDPGLGLRLIYFSYDVKMKEKGDIPEGYSVSREKKERFSLILESASTNQTSMYLCASSSPGAGENTEAFFGQGTRLTVV.

CDR3 residues: CASSHGQGSTGELFF. The CDR3 region has the DNA TGTGCCAGTAGCCATGGGCAGGGGTCCACCGGGGAGCTGTTTTTT. This chain uses TRBV19 with TRBJ2-2; D is perhaps TRBD1 (6 bases). The CDR3 is 15 residues long. Trimming shortened V by 6 bases and J by 4 bases, and 15 bases separated the two germline ends. The germline gives CDR1 LNHDA, CDR2 SQIVND (reference sequence).

The chain carries TRBV5-6 and TRBJ2-3; no reliable D call. Trimming took off 2 bases at V and 2 bases at J, with 9 bases between the two ends. There are 14 residues in the CDR3. Looked up from germline, CDR1 is SGHDT and CDR2 is YYEEEE. The chain's CDR3 is CASSFMGPTDTQYF. The CDR3 nucleotides are TGTGCCAGCAGCTTTATGGGCCCCACAGATACGCAGTATTTT.